The 6 T cell receptor beta chains below come from one sample, sequenced in a study of blood T cell repertoires in COVID-19. Clones were read by immunoSEQ multiplex PCR, and TCRdb kept only the in-frame ones, dropping some. The sample lists roughly 280,000 clones; about nine tenths were seen once. The material sequenced was peripheral blood. These receptors all stem from a man in his forties with active or convalescent COVID-19.

This clone was recorded only once. The chain carries TRBV12-5 and TRBJ1-5; D remains unclear. The V gene lost 1 base and the J gene lost 4 bases, with 5 bases spanning the gap. CDR3 size: 13 residues. Per germline, CDR1 LGHNT and CDR2 FRNRAP. CDR3 loop: CASGLEYNQPQHF. The CDR3, as DNA: TGTGCTAGTGGTTTGGAATATAATCAGCCCCAGCATTTT.

V and J are TRBV6-9 and TRBJ1-1; perhaps TRBD1 as D (6 bases). Trimming stripped 11 bases from V and 4 bases from J, with 29 bases between. CDR3 length equals 17 residues. Germline loops: CDR1 MNHGY, CDR2 SVAAGI. CDR3 DNA: TGTGCCCCCAGGGGCCCACGATATCTCTCGGGTAGCACTGAAGCTTTCTTT. It yields the protein CAPRGPRYLSGSTEAFF.

The rearrangement links TRBV5-4 to TRBJ2-1; D unresolved. V lost 3 bases to trimming and J lost 5 bases, with 12 bases between them. The CDR3 covers 14 residues. The germline V gene encodes CDR1 SGHNT and CDR2 YYREEE (reference sequence). The CDR3 sequence is CASSSPTGDNEQFF. CDR3 in DNA: TGTGCCAGCAGCTCCCCGACTGGAGACAATGAGCAGTTCTTC. The full variable domain, with the rest looked up from reference TRBV5-4 and TRBJ2-1, is ETGVTQSPTHLIKTRGQQVTLRCSSQSGHNTVSWYQQALGQGPQFIFQYYREEENGRGNFPPRFSGLQFPNYSSELNVNALELDDSALYLCASSSPTGDNEQFFGPGTRLTVL.

The chain joins TRBV5-6 to TRBJ1-1, with D possibly TRBD1 on 6 matching bases. Germline CDR1 SGHDT, CDR2 YYEEEE. CDR3 length: 15 residues. The V and J ends lost 4 bases and 2 bases respectively, with 15 bases between them. The DNA of the CDR3 is TGTGCCAGCAGCCTGGGGGCCTTCCCTAACACTGAAGCTTTCTTT. Residues: CASSLGAFPNTEAFF.

V and J are TRBV5-1 and TRBJ2-5; tentative D call: TRBD2 (6 bases). From germline, CDR1 is SGHRS and CDR2 YFSETQ. The V gene lost 2 bases and the J gene lost 5 bases, with 10 bases spanning the gap. The CDR3 spans 13 residues. The CDR3 loop reads CASSFARGETQYF. DNA of the CDR3: TGCGCCAGCAGCTTTGCCCGGGGGGAGACCCAGTACTTC.

CDR3 in DNA: TGCGCCAGCAGCTTCGCATCCCGGGGGAACATTCAGTACTTC. Encoded protein: CASSFASRGNIQYF. The V gene is TRBV5-1, the J gene TRBJ2-4, with D possibly being TRBD2 (6 bases). V lost 2 bases and J lost 7, with 13 bases in between. The CDR3 is 14 residues long. CDR1 and CDR2 from the germline V gene are SGHRS and YFSETQ. Full variable domain (remainder filled in from reference TRBV5-1 and TRBJ2-4): KAGVTQTPRYLIKTRGQQVTLSCSPISGHRSVSWYQQTPGQGLQFLFEYFSETQRNKGNFPGRFSGRQFSNSRSEMNVSTLELGDSALYLCASSFASRGNIQYFGAGTRLSVL.